This is a list of T cell receptor beta chains from one sample in a study of blood T cell repertoires in COVID-19. This table comes from immunoSEQ multiplex PCR, and its TCRdb copy is limited to in-frame clones, with some not included. Seen here are more than 50,000 clones, roughly 90% observed once, and the top ten hold about 13%. Sample: peripheral blood. These receptors came from a man aged 60 to 75 with active COVID-19. The CDR3 runs from the conserved cysteine through the conserved F or W. Some rows mark clone size as missing; the rest say once, few, many or name a class of expanded clone.

-	TRBV7-2	TRBJ2-7	CASSLVTQGPYEQYF
few	TRBV27	TRBJ1-6	CASSFGSTISPLHF
-	TRBV5-6	TRBJ2-5	CASSVTGSQETQYF
once	TRBV27	TRBJ1-6	CASSITGTGGGSPLHF
-	TRBV20-1	TRBJ2-3	CSASGTDTQYF
-	TRBV6-5	TRBJ2-5	CASSSIRGTQYF
once	TRBV28	TRBJ2-7	CASSPSVSYEQYF
-	TRBV6-7	TRBJ2-7	CASSMCHSAYEQYF
-	TRBV27	TRBJ1-5	CASSFSGTGVNQPQHF
-	TRBV28	TRBJ1-1	CASSFGGGKAFF
-	TRBV7-8	TRBJ1-5	CASSMDRGYNQPQHF
-	TRBV20-1	TRBJ2-3	CSASQLRDHTDTQYF
-	TRBV5-1	TRBJ1-2	CASSLEGQGSGGYTF
-	TRBV4-3	TRBJ1-6	CASSQGTANNSPLHF
-	TRBV9	TRBJ2-5	CASSVAWGPRGETQYF
-	TRBV19	TRBJ2-2	CATTWEGNTGELFF
-	TRBV30	TRBJ2-2	CASDRDDTGELFF
-	TRBV12-3/TRBV12-4	TRBJ1-5	CASSDRGDQHF
-	TRBV2	TRBJ1-4	CASSDRGFNEKLFF
-	TRBV2	TRBJ2-7	CASSRNTLEQYF
-	TRBV4-3	TRBJ2-2	CASRQDPRGPNTGELFF
-	TRBV7-3	TRBJ2-3	CASSLLAETTDTQYF
-	TRBV18	TRBJ2-7	CASSPAAGGYEQYF
-	TRBV30	TRBJ2-7	CAWGTGYEQYF
-	TRBV18	TRBJ2-1	CASSPPGLAGGYNEQFF
-	TRBV2	TRBJ2-3	CASSVRAGTDTQYF
-	TRBV6-1	TRBJ1-2	CASSEANSNYGYTF
-	TRBV7-2	TRBJ1-5	CASSLWEAQPQHF
few	TRBV28	TRBJ2-7	CASSLWGTGREQYF
once	TRBV7-9	TRBJ2-7	CASSPRTGGPEQYF
-	TRBV5-4	TRBJ2-5	CASSERLDSQETQYF
-	TRBV6-5	TRBJ1-1	CASSSRQGTIEAFF
-	TRBV5-1	TRBJ2-3	CASSPGAGLLDTQYF
-	TRBV19	TRBJ2-3	CASSTGTGGGTDTQYF
-	TRBV5-1	TRBJ1-4	CASSLGLKQGEKLFF
-	TRBV5-1	TRBJ1-1	CASSPNAGSAEAFF
-	TRBV5-5	TRBJ1-4	CASRGQGLPNEKLFF
-	TRBV7-8	TRBJ1-4	CASSFLFPSGYTNGKLFF
-	TRBV6-5	TRBJ2-1	CASSYSTVAGDNEQFF
-	TRBV7-8	TRBJ2-7	CASSLSRLAAEQYF